This passage covers 6 T cell receptor beta chains from one sample sequenced in a study of T cell responses to AZD1222 COVID-19 vaccine. The assay was immunoSEQ multiplex PCR, and TCRdb's table has in-frame clones only and misses some. This sample yields 150,000 to 200,000 clones, of which approximately 90% are seen a single time; 6.1% belongs to the top ten. The specimen was peripheral blood, collected on day 0 of AZD1222 vaccination. These receptors came from an adult in good health.

The rearrangement joins TRBV24-1 to TRBJ1-4, with D unclear. Trimming took 3 bases from V and 7 from J, leaving 8 bases between them. The CDR3 is made up of 13 amino acids. Germline CDR1 KGHDR, CDR2 SFDVKD. CDR3 DNA: TGTGCCACCAGTGATCCACTGGGTGAAAAACTGTTTTTT. Encoded protein: CATSDPLGEKLFF.

This clone was detected once. V and J are TRBV6-5 and TRBJ1-2, with TRBD1 matching 8 bases. After removal of 2 bases from V and 4 bases from J, the junction contained 6 bases not matched to a gene. The CDR3 consists of 15 residues. CDR1 MNHEY and CDR2 SVGAGI come from the germline V gene. CDR3 sequence: CASSYRDRRSYGYTF. DNA for the CDR3: TGTGCCAGCAGTTACCGGGACAGGCGAAGCTATGGCTACACCTTC.

CDR3: CASTINVLAGSEQYF. CDR3 DNA: TGTGCCAGCACCATTAACGTACTAGCGGGTTCCGAGCAGTACTTC. V usage is TRBV28 and J usage is TRBJ2-7; 9 bases are a match to TRBD2. With V trimmed by 7 bases and J by 6 bases, 13 bases remained unmatched. This CDR3 contains 15 residues. From germline, CDR1 is MDHEN and CDR2 SYDVKM.

The V and J genes are TRBV15 and TRBJ2-7; D could derive from TRBD1 or TRBD2 (5 bases each). V gave up 1 base and J gave up 4 bases, with 17 bases separating them. The germline V gene has CDR1 LNHNV and CDR2 YYDKDF (reference sequence). The CDR3 totals 16 residues. CDR3 amino acids: CATSRGSRDGDYEQYF. The DNA of the CDR3 is TGTGCCACCAGCAGAGGTAGCCGGGACGGCGATTACGAGCAGTACTTC.

This chain joins TRBV7-2 and TRBJ1-5; 7 nucleotides agree with TRBD1. This CDR3 is built from 15 residues. J lost 1 base, V lost 5 bases, and 5 bases had no gene match. CDR1 SGHTA and CDR2 FQGNSA come from the germline V gene. CDR3 DNA: TGTGCCAGCAGCCAGGGGGGAGGGAGCAATCAGCCCCAGCATTTT. Its translation: CASSQGGGSNQPQHF.

The gene calls are TRBV12-3 or TRBV12-4 and TRBJ1-2, with no clear D. The CDR3 sequence is 12 residues long. Trimming shortened V by 8 bases and J by 12 bases, and 19 bases separated the two germline ends. The CDR3 DNA sequence: TGTGCCAGCGGAAAAACGACACGGTCAGACACCTTC. Amino acid sequence: CASGKTTRSDTF.